This entry lists 8 T cell receptor beta chains sequenced from one sample in a study of T cells in Graves' hyperthyroidism and ophthalmopathy. It was RNA transcripts that yielded the amplified TCR beta CDR3 regions. First-round RT-PCR targeting the TCR CDR3 was performed with the HTBI primer set. MiXCR, run by TCRdb on the multiplex PCR reads, gives a single entry per CDR3 protein. The table includes around 700,000 distinct CDR3 sequences, over 15% detected once. Sequenced sample: blood. The receptor source for this set is a woman in her forties or fifties with Graves' hyperthyroidism that later progressed to Graves' ophthalmopathy.

This clonotype was seen a few times. CDR3: CASMGQMNTEAFF. CDR3 DNA: TGTGCCAGTATGGGACAGATGAACACTGAAGCTTTCTTT. The chain uses TRBV19 and TRBJ1-1; 7 nucleotides line up with TRBD1. With V trimmed by 7 bases and J by 0 bases, 2 bases remained unmatched. Germline V gives CDR1 LNHDA, CDR2 SQIVND (reference sequence). CDR3 length equals 13 residues. The full variable domain, its missing parts supplied by reference TRBV19 and TRBJ1-1, is DGGITQSPKYLFRKEGQNVTLSCEQNLNHDAMYWYRQDPGQGLRLIYYSQIVNDFQKGDIAEGYSVSREKKESFPLTVTSAQKNPTAFYLCASMGQMNTEAFFGQGTRLTVV.

There are many counts of this clonotype. The V gene is TRBV11-2, the J gene TRBJ1-1, with a tentative D call TRBD1 (5 bases). CDR1 is SGHAT, CDR2 FQNNGV, per germline. The ends were cut back, 1 base at V and 7 bases at J, with 10 bases in the middle. The CDR3 runs to 13 residues. As DNA, the CDR3 is TGTGCCAGCAGCTTAGGGGGGACGGGTGAAGCTTTCTTT. Protein sequence: CASSLGGTGEAFF. Full variable domain (rest looked up from reference TRBV11-2 and TRBJ1-1): EAGVAQSPRYKIIEKRQSVAFWCNPISGHATLYWYQQILGQGPKLLIQFQNNGVVDDSQLPKDRFSAERLKGVDSTLKIQPAKLEDSAVYLCASSLGGTGEAFFGQGTRLTVV.

This clonotype was found a few times. V usage is TRBV3-1 and J usage is TRBJ2-2, with 8 bases lining up with TRBD2. Trimming took 1 base from V and 3 from J; bases not matched to a gene: 10. The CDR3 has 18 residues. Germline values: CDR1 LGHDT, CDR2 YNNKEL (reference sequence). The chain's CDR3 is CASSQVRDGGAHTGELFF. The CDR3 DNA reads as TGTGCCAGCAGCCAAGTTCGCGACGGGGGGGCGCACACCGGGGAGCTGTTTTTT. The entire variable domain, with the rest obtained from reference TRBV3-1 and TRBJ2-2, is as follows: DTAVSQTPKYLVTQMGNDKSIKCEQNLGHDTMYWYKQDSKKFLKIMFSYNNKELIINETVPNRFSPKSPDKAHLNLHINSLELGDSAVYFCASSQVRDGGAHTGELFFGEGSRLTVL.

This clonotype was observed many times. The V call is TRBV20-1, the J call TRBJ2-5; possibly TRBD1 or TRBD2 for D (5 bases each). V gave up 6 bases and J gave up 1 base, with 18 bases separating them. There are 15 residues in the CDR3. Germline V gene sequence: CDR1 DFQATT, CDR2 SNEGSKA (reference sequence). The CDR3 DNA reads TGCAGTGCCCACGGCGAGGGGCCCTTCCAAGAGACCCAGTACTTC. Translated: CSAHGEGPFQETQYF.

This clonotype was observed a handful of times. The gene calls are TRBV5-4 and TRBJ2-5; D ambiguous. The CDR3 extends over 14 amino acids. Germline V gene data show CDR1 as SGHNT and CDR2 as YYREEE (reference sequence). The V end lost 0 bases, the J end lost 4 bases, and 10 bases lay between the germline ends. This CDR3 reads CASSLVRGSETQYF. DNA of the CDR3: TGTGCCAGCAGCTTGGTTCGTGGTTCAGAGACCCAGTACTTC. The full variable domain, in which reference TRBV5-4 and TRBJ2-5 provide the parts outside the CDR3, is ETGVTQSPTHLIKTRGQQVTLRCSSQSGHNTVSWYQQALGQGPQFIFQYYREEENGRGNFPPRFSGLQFPNYSSELNVNALELDDSALYLCASSLVRGSETQYFGPGTRLLVL.

The chain links TRBV10-2 to TRBJ2-2; D is possibly TRBD1 or TRBD2 (6 bases each). The ends were cut back, 3 bases at V and 6 bases at J, with 11 bases in the middle. The CDR3 spans 14 residues. Germline values: CDR1 WSHSY, CDR2 SAAADI. The CDR3 coding sequence is TGCGCCAGCAGTGACTGGGGGGCGTCCGGGGAGCTGTTTTTT. Translating it yields CASSDWGASGELFF.

This clonotype has a handful of counts. The rearrangement links TRBV19 to TRBJ1-1; 9 bases are shared with TRBD1. The trim removed 3 bases at V and 4 bases at J, leaving 9 bases unmatched. Germline V lookup: CDR1 LNHDA, CDR2 SQIVND (reference sequence). The CDR3 totals 16 residues. CDR3 sequence (DNA): TGTGCCAGTAGTATGCGTTTTGGGACAGGGAGCACTGAAGCTTTCTTT. Residues: CASSMRFGTGSTEAFF.

V usage is TRBV5-8 and J usage is TRBJ2-5; weak D call: TRBD1 (5 bases). CDR3 length: 17 amino acids. The germline V gene encodes CDR1 SGHTS and CDR2 YDEGEE. V gave up 4 bases and J gave up 3 bases, with 22 bases separating them. The CDR3 spells CASSQLPPGKGEETQYF. The CDR3 region has the DNA TGTGCCAGCAGCCAATTACCTCCAGGGAAGGGCGAAGAGACCCAGTACTTC.